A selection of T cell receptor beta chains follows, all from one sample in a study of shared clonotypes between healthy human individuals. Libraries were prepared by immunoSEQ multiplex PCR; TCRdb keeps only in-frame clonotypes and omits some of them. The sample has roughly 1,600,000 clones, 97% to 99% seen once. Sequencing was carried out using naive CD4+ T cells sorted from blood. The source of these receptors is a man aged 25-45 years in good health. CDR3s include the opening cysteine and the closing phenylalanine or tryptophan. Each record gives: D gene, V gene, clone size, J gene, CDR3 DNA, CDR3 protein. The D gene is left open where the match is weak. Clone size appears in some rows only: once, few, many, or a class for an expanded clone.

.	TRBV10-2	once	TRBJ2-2	TGCGCCAGCAGTGAAGTGGGGCCAGGGAACCCGAACACCGGGGAGCTGTTTTTT	CASSEVGPGNPNTGELFF
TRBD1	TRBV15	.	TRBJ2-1	TGTGCCACCAGCAGAGCCAGAAACTCAGGGGGCTACCACAATGAGCAGTTCTTC	CATSRARNSGGYHNEQFF
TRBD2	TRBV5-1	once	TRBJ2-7	TGCGCCAGCAGCTTGACACTAGCGGGGAGGACCTCCTCCTACGAGCAGTACTTC	CASSLTLAGRTSSYEQYF
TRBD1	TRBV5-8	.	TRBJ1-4	TGTGCCAGCGACTTCGACAGGGAACGGGGTGAAAAACTGTTTTTT	CASDFDRERGEKLFF
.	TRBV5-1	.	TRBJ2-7	TGCGCCAGCAGCCCGGTAGGACCAGGGCACTCCTACGAGCAGTACTTC	CASSPVGPGHSYEQYF
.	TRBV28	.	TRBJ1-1	TGTGCCAGCAGTAGCCGTGGGGGCCGGGAGACTGAAGCTTTCTTT	CASSSRGGRETEAFF
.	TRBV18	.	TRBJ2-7	TGTGCCAGCTCACCTAGTAGCGGAAGCTCCTACGAGCAGTACTTC	CASSPSSGSSYEQYF
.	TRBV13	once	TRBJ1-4	TGTGCCAGCAGCTCACAGGGAAATAGGGAAAAACTGTTTTTT	CASSSQGNREKLFF
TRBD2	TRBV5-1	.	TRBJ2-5	TGCGCCAGCAGCCGTAGCGGGATCGGGGAGACCCAGTACTTC	CASSRSGIGETQYF
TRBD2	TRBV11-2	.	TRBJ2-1	TGTGCCAGCAGCTTAGGAGTGGGGACTAGTTCTATGCATGAGCAGTTCTTC	CASSLGVGTSSMHEQFF
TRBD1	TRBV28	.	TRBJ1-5	TGTGCCAGCAGCCCCGGAGGGACAGGTTCTAGCAATCAGCCCCAGCATTTT	CASSPGGTGSSNQPQHF
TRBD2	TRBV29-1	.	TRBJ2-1	TGCAGCGTTGACAGGCTAGCGGGTCCCTACAATGAGCAGTTCTTC	CSVDRLAGPYNEQFF
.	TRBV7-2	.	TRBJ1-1	TGTGCCAGCAGCTTAGCGTCTCGAGGAGGCACTGAAGCTTTCTTT	CASSLASRGGTEAFF
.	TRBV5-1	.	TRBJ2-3	TGCGCCAGCAGCTTGGAGCGACGTAGCACAGATACGCAGTATTTT	CASSLERRSTDTQYF
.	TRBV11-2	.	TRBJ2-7	TGTGCCAGCAGCTCTTCCACCTGGGGGACCTACGAGCAGTACTTC	CASSSSTWGTYEQYF
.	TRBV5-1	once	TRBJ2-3	TGCGCCAGCAGCTCTGGGGTGGCCGATACGCAGTATTTT	CASSSGVADTQYF
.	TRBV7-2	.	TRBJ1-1	TGTGCCAGCAGCCCTCAGATACTGAACACTGAAGCTTTCTTT	CASSPQILNTEAFF
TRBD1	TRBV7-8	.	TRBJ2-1	TGTGCCAGCAGCTCTCCGGGACAGGGGGCGCGGGGGCAGTTCTTC	CASSSPGQGARGQFF
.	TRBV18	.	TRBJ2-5	TGTGCCAGCTCACACAACCAAGAGACCCAGTACTTC	CASSHNQETQYF
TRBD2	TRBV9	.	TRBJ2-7	TGTGCCAGCAGCGTAGGACTAGCGGGGGGGTACTACGAGCAGTACTTC	CASSVGLAGGYYEQYF
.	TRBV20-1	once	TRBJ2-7	TGCAGTGCTTCTTCCAACTCTGAGCAGTACTTC	CSASSNSEQYF
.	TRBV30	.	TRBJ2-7	TGTGCCTGGAGTGCCCCTTCCTACGAGCAGTACTTC	CAWSAPSYEQYF
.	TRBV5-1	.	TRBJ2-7	TGCGCCAGCAGCGGGACACAGCCATCCTACGAGCAGTACTTC	CASSGTQPSYEQYF
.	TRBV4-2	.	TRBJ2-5	TGTGCCAGCAGCCAAGATCCCGGGGAAGGGACCCAGTACTTC	CASSQDPGEGTQYF
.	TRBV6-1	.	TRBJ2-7	TGTGCCAGCAGTGTGGGGGTTATCTACGAGCAGTACTTC	CASSVGVIYEQYF
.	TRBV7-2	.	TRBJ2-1	TGTGCCAGCACCCAAGACTCTTACAATGAGCAGTTCTTC	CASTQDSYNEQFF
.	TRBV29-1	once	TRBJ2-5	TGCAGCGTCGGCGAGACCCAGTACTTC	CSVGETQYF